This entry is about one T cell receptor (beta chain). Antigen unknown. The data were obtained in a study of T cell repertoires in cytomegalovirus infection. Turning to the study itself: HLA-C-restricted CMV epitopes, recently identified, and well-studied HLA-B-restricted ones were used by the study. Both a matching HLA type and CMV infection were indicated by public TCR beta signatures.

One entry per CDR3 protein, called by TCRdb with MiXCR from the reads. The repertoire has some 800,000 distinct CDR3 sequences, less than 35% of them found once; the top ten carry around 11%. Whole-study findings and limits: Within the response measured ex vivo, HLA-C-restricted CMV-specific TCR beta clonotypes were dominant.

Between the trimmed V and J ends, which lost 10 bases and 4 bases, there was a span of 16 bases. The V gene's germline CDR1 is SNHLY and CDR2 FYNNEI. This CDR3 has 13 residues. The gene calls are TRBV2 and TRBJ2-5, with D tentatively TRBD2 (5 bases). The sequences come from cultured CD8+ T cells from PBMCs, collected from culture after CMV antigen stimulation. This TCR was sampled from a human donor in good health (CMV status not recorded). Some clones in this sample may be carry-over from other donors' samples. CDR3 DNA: TGTGCCACCGAGCGGCGGGCGGGAGAGACCCAGTACTTC. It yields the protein CATERRAGETQYF.